This passage covers 19 T cell receptor beta chains from one sample sequenced in a study of control samples from healthy donors and cancer patients. Some clones are missing from TCRdb's copy, which holds only in-frame ones; the method was immunoSEQ multiplex PCR. The sample yields about 38,000 clones, 80% to 90% seen once. Sequencing was performed on PBMCs. The receptors stem from a woman aged 60 to 75 with lung cancer.

The chain links TRBV4-3 to TRBJ1-4; D uncertain. The CDR3 is made up of 16 amino acids. V was clipped by 0 bases and J by 3 bases, with 11 bases between them. In germline, CDR1 is LGHNA, CDR2 YSLEER. CDR3 protein: CASSQDVLWANEKLFF. In DNA form, the CDR3 reads TGCGCCAGCAGCCAAGATGTACTCTGGGCTAATGAAAAACTGTTTTTT.

The chain uses TRBV6-5 and TRBJ2-7; D not certain. V was pared by 11 bases and J by 1 base, with 6 bases between. Looked up from germline, CDR1 is MNHEY and CDR2 is SVGAGI. The CDR3 is 10 amino acids. CDR3: CAVVSYEQYF. The CDR3 nucleotides are TGTGCCGTTGTTTCCTACGAGCAGTACTTC.

This CDR3 is CAWSVPSGTETQYF. In nucleotides, the CDR3 is TGTGCCTGGAGTGTACCCAGCGGGACAGAGACCCAGTACTTC. This chain links TRBV30 with TRBJ2-5, with TRBD2 matching 7 bases. The CDR3 sequence is 14 residues long. The germline V gene has CDR1 GTSNPN and CDR2 SVGIG (reference sequence). Trimming cost V 0 bases and J 4 bases; bases outside gene matches: 5.

The V and J genes are TRBV5-4 and TRBJ2-1, with D perhaps matching TRBD1 (5 bases). V gave up 0 bases and J gave up 6 bases, with 10 bases separating them. This CDR3 has 14 residues. CDR1 SGHNT and CDR2 YYREEE come from the germline V gene (reference sequence). The CDR3: CASSLDRISNEQFF. The CDR3 nucleotides read TGTGCCAGCAGCTTGGACAGGATCTCCAATGAGCAGTTCTTC.

This clone was detected once. The chain is built from TRBV7-9 and TRBJ2-1; 12 bases are shared with TRBD2. Trimming at V came to 4 bases and at J to 8 bases, leaving 15 bases not matched to a gene. CDR1 SEHNR and CDR2 FQNEAQ come from the germline V gene (reference sequence). The CDR3 loop spans 18 amino acids. This chain's CDR3 is CASSSPVGMTSGSHEQFF. CDR3 DNA: TGTGCCAGCAGCTCCCCTGTGGGGATGACTAGCGGGAGCCATGAGCAGTTCTTC.

The J gene is TRBJ1-1, the V gene TRBV3-1 (or the pseudogene TRBV3-2); no definite D call. The CDR3 sequence is 14 residues long. CDR1 LGHDT and CDR2 YNNKEL come from the germline V gene (reference sequence). Between the trimmed V and J ends, which lost 1 base and 0 bases, there was a span of 6 bases. The CDR3 reads CASSQVSMNTEAFF. In DNA form, the CDR3 reads TGTGCCAGCAGCCAAGTCAGCATGAACACTGAAGCTTTCTTT.

Here the CDR3 DNA reads TGTGCCAGTAGTATAGGGGCGGACGTCTACGAGCAGTACTTC. It translates to CASSIGADVYEQYF. The chain combines TRBV19 with TRBJ2-7; D unclear. This CDR3 is 14 amino acids long. The germline V gene encodes CDR1 LNHDA and CDR2 SQIVND (reference sequence). Between the trimmed V and J ends, which lost 1 base and 3 bases, there was a span of 10 bases.

This clone showed up just a few times. V is TRBV29-1 and J is TRBJ2-7, with 9 nucleotides matching TRBD2. The CDR3 has 13 amino acids. Looked up from germline, CDR1 is SQVTM and CDR2 is ANQGSEA. V was clipped by 6 bases and J by 4 bases; unmatched bases: 7. DNA for the CDR3: TGCAGCGTCGGCCTAGCGGGGCCTTACGAGCAGTACTTC. Translated, it gives CSVGLAGPYEQYF.

The chain has TRBV16 and TRBJ2-7; D unclear. V lost 5 bases, J lost 7 bases, and 9 bases lay in between. The length of the CDR3 is 11 residues. Germline-derived CDR1 and CDR2 are KGHSY and FQNENV. In DNA, the CDR3 is TGTGCCAGCAGCACCCTTGAGGAGCAGTACTTC. Encoded protein: CASSTLEEQYF.

This chain links TRBV18 with TRBJ1-5; D remains ambiguous. The CDR3 is made up of 18 amino acids. V lost 1 base and J lost 3, with 19 bases in between. Germline V gives CDR1 KGHSH, CDR2 LQKENI. In DNA, the CDR3 is TGTGCCAGCTCACCACGATTTGCAGCCCTAAGCTTCAATCAGCCCCAGCATTTT. This encodes CASSPRFAALSFNQPQHF.

The J gene is TRBJ2-7, the V gene TRBV6-5; a possible D gene is TRBD1 (5 bases). CDR3 length: 12 amino acids. The V gene's germline CDR1 is MNHEY and CDR2 SVGAGI. Between the trimmed V and J ends, which lost 7 bases and 1 base, there was a span of 8 bases. DNA for the CDR3: TGTGCCAGCATCCGACAGTCCTACGAGCAGTACTTC. As protein: CASIRQSYEQYF.

The chain carries TRBV12-3 or TRBV12-4 and TRBJ1-5, with TRBD1 identical over 7 bases. This CDR3 comprises 12 residues. V shed 5 bases and J 9 bases; nucleotides not matched to a gene: 4. CDR3 sequence (DNA): TGTGCCAGCAGTATCGCAGGGGGGCCCCAGCATTTT. The encoded protein is CASSIAGGPQHF.

The table lists this clone with a count of one. The chain combines TRBV11-1 with TRBJ1-1, with D possibly TRBD1 on 5 matching bases. V shed 6 bases and J shed 6 bases, with 5 bases lying between them. This CDR3 contains 10 residues. Germline V lookup: CDR1 SGHAT, CDR2 FQDESV (reference sequence). Here the CDR3 reads CASRGAEAFF. The DNA for the CDR3 is TGTGCCAGCAGAGGGGCTGAAGCTTTCTTT.

The V and J genes are TRBV24-1 and TRBJ2-1, with 7 bases fitting TRBD1. The trim removed 5 bases at V and 0 bases at J, leaving 0 bases unmatched. The germline V gene has CDR1 KGHDR and CDR2 SFDVKD. CDR3 length: 14 amino acids. The CDR3 nucleotides read TGTGCCACCAGTGCAGGGGGCTCCTACAATGAGCAGTTCTTC. This sequence encodes CATSAGGSYNEQFF.

This chain uses TRBV9 with TRBJ2-1; 10 positions match TRBD2. V shed 3 bases and J 8 bases; nucleotides not matched to a gene: 11. Germline V gene data show CDR1 as SGDLS and CDR2 as YYNGEE. CDR3 size: 16 residues. CDR3 in DNA: TGTGCCAGCAGCGGTGTAGCGGGAGGCTCCCTTTATGAGCAGTTCTTC. It specifies CASSGVAGGSLYEQFF. Full variable domain (outside the CDR3, taken from reference TRBV9 and TRBJ2-1): DSGVTQTPKHLITATGQRVTLRCSPRSGDLSVYWYQQSLDQGLQFLIQYYNGEERAKGNILERFSAQQFPDLHSELNLSSLELGDSALYFCASSGVAGGSLYEQFFGPGTRLTVL.

This clone was picked up one time. This chain uses TRBV6-5 with TRBJ1-2, with TRBD1 matching 7 bases. V shed 7 bases, J shed 4 bases, and the junction held 6 bases outside the gene matches. The CDR3 runs 13 residues. From germline, CDR1 is MNHEY and CDR2 SVGAGI. The CDR3 nucleotides are TGTGCCAGCAATCTGGACAGGAGCTATGGCTACACCTTC. It is translated as CASNLDRSYGYTF.

The chain links TRBV9 to TRBJ1-1; 9 bases fit TRBD1. CDR3 length equals 16 residues. V trimming: 2 bases; J trimming: 0 bases; junction bases outside the gene matches: 5. Germline lookup yields CDR1 SGDLS and CDR2 YYNGEE. Written as DNA, the CDR3 is TGTGCCAGCAGCGTCGGACAGGGGCCGATGAACACTGAAGCTTTCTTT. Its protein is CASSVGQGPMNTEAFF.

This chain's CDR3 is CASSQTGGDRTEAFF. CDR3 DNA sequence: TGTGCCAGCAGCCAGACGGGCGGAGATCGGACTGAAGCTTTCTTT. The chain has TRBV6-6 and TRBJ1-1; no firm D call. V was cut by 6 bases and J by 5 bases, with 19 bases left in between. The CDR3 totals 15 residues. Germline V CDR1 and CDR2: MNHNY, SVGAGI (reference sequence).

This rearrangement joins TRBV28 to TRBJ2-2, with D possibly being TRBD1 or TRBD2 (6 bases each). V gave up 2 bases and J gave up 4 bases, with 14 bases separating them. This CDR3 contains 16 residues. Germline loops: CDR1 MDHEN, CDR2 SYDVKM. CDR3 nucleotides: TGTGCCAGCAGTTTAATGGGGGGCGGCATCACCGGGGAGCTGTTTTTT. Translation gives CASSLMGGGITGELFF. The complete variable domain, with remaining parts taken from reference TRBV28 and TRBJ2-2, reads DVKVTQSSRYLVKRTGEKVFLECVQDMDHENMFWYRQDPGLGLRLIYFSYDVKMKEKGDIPEGYSVSREKKERFSLILESASTNQTSMYLCASSLMGGGITGELFFGEGSRLTVL.